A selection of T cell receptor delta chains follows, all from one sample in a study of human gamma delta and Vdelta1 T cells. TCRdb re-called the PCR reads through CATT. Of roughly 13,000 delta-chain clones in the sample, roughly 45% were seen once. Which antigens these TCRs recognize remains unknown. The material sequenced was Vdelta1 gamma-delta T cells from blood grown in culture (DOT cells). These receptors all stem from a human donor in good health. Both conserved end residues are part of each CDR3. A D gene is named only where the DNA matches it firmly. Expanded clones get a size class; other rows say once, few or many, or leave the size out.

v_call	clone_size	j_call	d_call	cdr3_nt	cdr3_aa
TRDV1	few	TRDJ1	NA	TGTGCTCTTGGTGTTCTGGGGACCCTTTATAAACTCATCTTT	CALGVLGTLYKLIF
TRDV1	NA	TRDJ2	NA	TGTGCTCTTGGGGACTGGGGATTGGGGCCCAGGGAGCTCTTCTTT	CALGDWGLGPRELFF
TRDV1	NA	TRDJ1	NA	TGTGCTCTTGGGGAGCTCTCCTACTCGACTGGGGATAGCGCCGATAAACTCATCTTT	CALGELSYSTGDSADKLIF
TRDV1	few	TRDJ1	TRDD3	TGTGCTCTTGTTATGCCGTACGGCTGGGGGAGCGGTAGACTCATCTTT	CALVMPYGWGSGRLIF
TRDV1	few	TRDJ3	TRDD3	TGTGCTCTTGGGGAGGGACCAGCTGGGGGACGGACCGCCTGGGACACCCGACAGATGTTTTTC	CALGEGPAGGRTAWDTRQMFF
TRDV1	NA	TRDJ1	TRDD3	TGTGCTCTTGGGGAACGTCCCGGAACCACCGCCTTCTTGATGGGGGATACGAGCACCGATAAACTCATCTTT	CALGERPGTTAFLMGDTSTDKLIF
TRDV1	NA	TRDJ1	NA	TGTGCTCTTGGGGAACCCCCAGGCCTTCCCCAGGTACTTCTGGACACCGATAAACTCATCTTT	CALGEPPGLPQVLLDTDKLIF
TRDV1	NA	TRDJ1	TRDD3	TGTGCTCTTGGGGAACCGACTGGTTCCTACGGGATTACTGGGGGATACATCCGCACCGATAAACTCATCTTT	CALGEPTGSYGITGGYIRTDKLIF
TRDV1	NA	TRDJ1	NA	TGTGCTCTTGGGCCCCCCGGTAACCTGTACACCGATAAACTCATCTTT	CALGPPGNLYTDKLIF
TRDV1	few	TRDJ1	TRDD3	TGTGCTCTTGGGGAACCCCAGCCCCCCACTGGGGGACTTTACACCGATAAACTCATCTTT	CALGEPQPPTGGLYTDKLIF
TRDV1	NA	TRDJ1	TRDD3	TGTGCTCTTGGGGCCCCCCGTACTCTTCCTAGTGGGGATACGGGTGATAAACTCATCTTT	CALGAPRTLPSGDTGDKLIF
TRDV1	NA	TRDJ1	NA	TGTGCTCTTGGGGAATGCTTCCTACCCTGGGGGAAAAAGGACACCGATAAACTCATCTTT	CALGECFLPWGKKDTDKLIF
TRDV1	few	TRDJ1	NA	TGTGCTCTTGTGGCCTTCCTCGGGGACTCAGCACCACACGTGTTAGGAAATATCGATAAACTCATCTTT	CALVAFLGDSAPHVLGNIDKLIF
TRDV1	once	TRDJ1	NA	TGTGCTCTTGGGGACCTCCTCCGAAACTACACCGATAAACTCATCTTT	CALGDLLRNYTDKLIF
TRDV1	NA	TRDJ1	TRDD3	TGTGCTCTTGGGGAACGAAGGGGGTCCCACAACCTGGGGGATATCGCCGATAAACTCATCTTT	CALGERRGSHNLGDIADKLIF
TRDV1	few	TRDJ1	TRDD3	TGTGCTCTTGGGGAAGAAACTCCTACATGGAGGTGGGGATACAGGGCCACCGATAAACTCATCTTT	CALGEETPTWRWGYRATDKLIF
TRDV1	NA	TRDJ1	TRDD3	TGTGCTCTTGGGGAACTCCTACCAAGGGGGATACGGTACACCGATAAACTCATCTTT	CALGELLPRGIRYTDKLIF